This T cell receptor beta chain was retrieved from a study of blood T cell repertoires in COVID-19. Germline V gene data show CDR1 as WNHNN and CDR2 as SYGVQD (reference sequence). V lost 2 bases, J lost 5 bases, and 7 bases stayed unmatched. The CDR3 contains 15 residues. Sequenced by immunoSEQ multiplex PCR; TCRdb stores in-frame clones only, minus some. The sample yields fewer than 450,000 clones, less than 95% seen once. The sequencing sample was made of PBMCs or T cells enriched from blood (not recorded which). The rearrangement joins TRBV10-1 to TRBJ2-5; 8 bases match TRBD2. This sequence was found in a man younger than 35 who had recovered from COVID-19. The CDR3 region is CASSEGLASSETQYF. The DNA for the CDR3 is TGCGCCAGCAGTGAGGGACTAGCCTCTTCGGAGACCCAGTACTTC.